A selection of T cell receptor beta chains follows, all from one sample in a study of blood T cell repertoires in COVID-19. TCRdb's copy holds only in-frame clones and misses some; the assay was immunoSEQ multiplex PCR. Of some 250,000 clones listed, approximately 86% were seen once; the top ten hold more than 4.5%. What was sequenced was peripheral blood. These receptor sequences come from a woman in her sixties with COVID-19, enrolled during active disease. The CDR3 runs from the conserved cysteine through the conserved F or W. Each record gives: clone size, V gene, J gene, D gene, CDR3 protein, CDR3 DNA. The D gene is left open where the match is weak. Clone size is stated in some rows and not others, as once, few, many or a class when expanded.

>-|TRBV19|TRBJ2-3|TRBD1
CASTSGQGVGNTQYF
TGTGCCAGTACCTCCGGGCAGGGGGTGGGAAATACGCAGTATTTT
>-|TRBV3-1/TRBV3-2|TRBJ2-5|-
CASSHSPGEETQYF
TGTGCCAGCAGCCATAGTCCAGGGGAGGAGACCCAGTACTTC
>-|TRBV5-4|TRBJ1-6|-
CASSTRQRENSPLHF
TGTGCCAGCAGCACCCGACAGCGAGAGAATTCACCCCTCCACTTT
>once|TRBV9|TRBJ2-1|TRBD2
CASSARLAGGDEQFF
TGTGCCAGCAGCGCCCGACTAGCGGGAGGGGATGAGCAGTTCTTC
>-|TRBV7-2|TRBJ2-6|-
CASSLDLGANVLTF
TGTGCCAGCAGCTTAGATCTAGGGGCCAACGTCCTGACTTTC
>-|TRBV19|TRBJ2-6|TRBD1
CASRDRGSGANVLTF
TGTGCCAGTAGGGACAGGGGTTCCGGGGCCAACGTCCTGACTTTC
>-|TRBV4-1|TRBJ1-3|-
CASSRIEGNSGNTIYF
TGCGCCAGCAGCCGTATTGAGGGAAACTCTGGAAACACCATATATTTT
>-|TRBV6-6|TRBJ1-2|-
CASSSPLGSRRDGYTF
TGTGCCAGCAGCTCTCCTTTAGGTTCCAGGAGGGATGGCTACACCTTC
>once|TRBV7-3|TRBJ2-3|TRBD2
CASSSPRTSGTDTQYF
TGTGCCAGCAGCTCCCCCCGGACTAGCGGCACAGATACGCAGTATTTT
>-|TRBV19|TRBJ1-5|-
CASSIGGNDNQPQHF
TGTGCCAGTAGTATAGGGGGCAACGACAATCAGCCCCAGCATTTT
>-|TRBV5-4|TRBJ1-1|-
CASSLVRGTEAFF
TGTGCCAGCAGCTTGGTTAGAGGAACTGAAGCTTTCTTT
>-|TRBV12-3/TRBV12-4|TRBJ1-1|-
CASSLTGMAEAFF
TGTGCCAGCAGTTTAACAGGGATGGCTGAAGCTTTCTTT
>-|TRBV18|TRBJ1-3|-
CASSPIEASSGNTIYF
TGTGCCAGCTCACCAATTGAGGCTTCCTCTGGAAACACCATATATTTT
>-|TRBV6-2/TRBV6-3|TRBJ2-3|TRBD2
CASSRTSGRSDTQYF
TGTGCCAGCAGCCGGACTAGCGGGAGGTCAGATACGCAGTATTTT
>-|TRBV7-8|TRBJ2-7|TRBD2
CASSSRRFPTSGNSYEQYF
TGTGCCAGCAGCTCCCGTAGGTTCCCTACTAGCGGGAACTCCTACGAGCAGTACTTC
>-|TRBV5-1|TRBJ2-7|TRBD1
CASQLLQGWSYEQYF
TGCGCCAGCCAACTCTTACAGGGGTGGTCCTACGAGCAGTACTTC
>-|TRBV19|TRBJ1-5|TRBD1
CASSIGTGYQPQHF
TGTGCCAGTAGTATTGGGACAGGGTATCAGCCCCAGCATTTT
>many|TRBV5-4|TRBJ2-4|TRBD2
CASSSGRATKNIQYF
TGTGCCAGCAGCTCCGGGAGGGCAACCAAAAACATTCAGTACTTC
>-|TRBV6-6|TRBJ2-1|TRBD1
CASSYSTGLVNEQFF
TGTGCCAGCAGTTACTCGACAGGGTTGGTCAATGAGCAGTTCTTC
>-|TRBV3-1/TRBV3-2|TRBJ2-7|-
CASSRALTAYEQYF
TGTGCCAGCAGCCGGGCACTCACCGCCTACGAGCAGTACTTC
>-|TRBV11-2|TRBJ2-1|TRBD1
CASSSYRDRDAYNEQFF
TGTGCCAGCAGCTCTTACCGGGACAGGGACGCCTACAATGAGCAGTTCTTC
>-|TRBV7-9|TRBJ2-3|TRBD2
CASSPLAGRTDTQYF
TGTGCCAGCAGTCCGTTAGCGGGGCGCACAGATACGCAGTATTTT
>-|TRBV7-9|TRBJ2-6|TRBD1
CASSLQGAGANVLTF
TGTGCCAGCAGCTTACAGGGGGCCGGGGCCAACGTCCTGACTTTC
>-|TRBV10-3|TRBJ2-2|-
CAISGVPNTGELFF
TGTGCCATCAGCGGGGTCCCGAACACCGGGGAGCTGTTTTTT
>-|TRBV30|TRBJ1-1|-
CAWSVRAGRAFF
TGTGCCTGGAGTGTACGGGCGGGGAGAGCTTTCTTT
>-|TRBV3-1/TRBV3-2|TRBJ1-6|-
CASSQNTGTTGSPLHF
TGTGCCAGCAGCCAAAATACCGGGACAACGGGTTCACCCCTCCACTTT
>-|TRBV6-2/TRBV6-3|TRBJ2-1|TRBD2
CASSYLGLEGDEQFF
TGTGCCAGCAGTTACCTTGGACTAGAAGGTGATGAGCAGTTCTTC
>-|TRBV6-5|TRBJ1-1|-
CASSYSRSAGGTEAFF
TGTGCCAGCAGTTACTCGCGTTCGGCGGGGGGCACTGAAGCTTTCTTT
>-|TRBV18|TRBJ1-1|-
CASSLRSDTEAFF
TGTGCCAGCTCTCTTAGATCGGACACTGAAGCTTTCTTT
>-|TRBV7-9|TRBJ2-3|-
CASSSIAAPISQYF
TGTGCCAGCAGCTCCATAGCGGCCCCCATTTCGCAGTATTTT
>-|TRBV21-1|TRBJ2-1|-
CASSKVWLNEMNEQFF
TGTGCCAGCAGCAAGGTCTGGCTCAACGAAATGAATGAGCAGTTCTTC
>-|TRBV4-1|TRBJ1-5|-
CASSWSSSNQPQHF
TGCGCCAGCAGCTGGAGCTCGAGCAATCAGCCCCAGCATTTT
>-|TRBV19|TRBJ1-1|TRBD1
CASSTRQGGRAFF
TGTGCCAGTAGTACTCGACAGGGCGGAAGAGCTTTCTTT
>-|TRBV5-1|TRBJ1-1|TRBD1
CASSLGTGKAFF
TGCGCCAGCAGCCTTGGGACAGGGAAGGCTTTCTTT
>-|TRBV5-4|TRBJ1-6|-
CASSFLIRNSYNSPLHF
TGTGCCAGCAGCTTCTTGATCAGGAACTCCTATAATTCACCCCTCCACTTT
>-|TRBV11-2|TRBJ2-6|TRBD1
CASSQRDRTSGANVLTF
TGTGCCAGCAGCCAAAGGGACAGGACATCTGGGGCCAACGTCCTGACTTTC
>-|TRBV18|TRBJ1-1|-
CASSPGEWGTEAFF
TGTGCCAGCTCACCGGGAGAGTGGGGCACTGAAGCTTTCTTT
>-|TRBV7-9|TRBJ1-2|TRBD1
CASSLGQGARGYGYTF
TGTGCCAGCAGCTTGGGACAGGGGGCGAGGGGCTATGGCTACACCTTC
>few|TRBV10-3|TRBJ2-1|TRBD2
CAISSGTSGNNEQFF
TGTGCCATCAGTTCCGGGACTAGCGGGAACAATGAGCAGTTCTTC
>-|TRBV24-1|TRBJ2-5|-
CATSSIDMVEGQYF
TGTGCCACCAGTTCCATTGACATGGTCGAGGGCCAGTACTTC
>once|TRBV2|TRBJ2-1|TRBD2
CACKREGLWDEQFF
TGTGCCTGTAAGCGGGAGGGCCTTTGGGATGAGCAGTTCTTC
>-|TRBV28|TRBJ2-6|-
CASSLHSGANVLTF
TGTGCCAGCAGTTTACACTCTGGGGCCAACGTCCTGACTTTC
>-|TRBV9|TRBJ2-3|TRBD2
CASSVPAGVGSTDTQYF
TGTGCCAGCAGCGTACCTGCGGGGGTAGGCAGCACAGATACGCAGTATTTT
>-|TRBV10-1|TRBJ2-2|TRBD2
CASSPGGTGELFF
TGCGCCAGCAGCCCGGGGGGCACCGGGGAGCTGTTTTTT
>-|TRBV18|TRBJ2-1|TRBD2
CASSRLAGAGEQFF
TGTGCCAGCTCACGACTAGCGGGAGCAGGTGAGCAGTTCTTC
>-|TRBV28|TRBJ1-5|-
CASSPQGGPKPQHF
TGTGCCAGCAGCCCCCAGGGAGGCCCCAAGCCCCAGCATTTT
>-|TRBV11-1|TRBJ1-6|-
CASSARGLQNSPLHF
TGTGCCAGCAGCGCGCGGGGCCTACAAAATTCACCCCTCCACTTT
>-|TRBV12-3/TRBV12-4|TRBJ2-7|TRBD1
CASNKGDSKQYF
TGTGCCAGCAACAAAGGGGACAGCAAGCAGTACTTC
>-|TRBV5-1|TRBJ1-2|TRBD1
CASSFGETGQGYGYTF
TGCGCCAGCAGCTTCGGGGAAACGGGACAGGGTTATGGCTACACCTTC